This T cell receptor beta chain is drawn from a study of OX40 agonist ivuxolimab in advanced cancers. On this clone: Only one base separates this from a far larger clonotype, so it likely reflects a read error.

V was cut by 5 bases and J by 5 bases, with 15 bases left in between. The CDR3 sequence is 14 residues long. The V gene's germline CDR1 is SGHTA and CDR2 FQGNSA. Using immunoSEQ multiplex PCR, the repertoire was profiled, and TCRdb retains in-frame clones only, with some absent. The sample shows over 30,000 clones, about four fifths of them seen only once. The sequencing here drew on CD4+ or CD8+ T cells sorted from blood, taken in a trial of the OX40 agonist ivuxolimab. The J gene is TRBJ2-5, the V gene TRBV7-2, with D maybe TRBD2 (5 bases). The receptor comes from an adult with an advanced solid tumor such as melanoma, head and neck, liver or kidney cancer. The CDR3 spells CASSLGIGLETQYF. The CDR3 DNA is TGTGCCAGCAGCCTCGGGATAGGGCTGGAGACCCAGTACTTC. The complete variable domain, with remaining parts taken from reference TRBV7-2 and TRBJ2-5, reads GAGVSQSPSNKVTEKGKDVELRCDPISGHTALYWYRQSLGQGLEFLIYFQGNSAPDKSGLPSDRFSAERTGGSVSTLTIQRTQQEDSAVYLCASSLGIGLETQYFGPGTRLLVL.